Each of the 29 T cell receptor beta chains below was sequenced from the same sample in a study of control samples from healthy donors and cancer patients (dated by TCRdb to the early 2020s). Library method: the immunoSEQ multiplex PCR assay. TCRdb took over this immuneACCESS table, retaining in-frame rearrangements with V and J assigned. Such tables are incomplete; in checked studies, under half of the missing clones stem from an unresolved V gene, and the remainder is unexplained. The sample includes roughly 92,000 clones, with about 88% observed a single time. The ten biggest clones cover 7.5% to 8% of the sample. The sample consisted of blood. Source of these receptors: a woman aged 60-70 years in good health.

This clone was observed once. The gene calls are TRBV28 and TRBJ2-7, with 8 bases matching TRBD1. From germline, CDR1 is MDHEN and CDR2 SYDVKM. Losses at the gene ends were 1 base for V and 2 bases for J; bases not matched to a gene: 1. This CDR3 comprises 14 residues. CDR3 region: CASSLSTGAYEQYF. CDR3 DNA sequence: TGTGCCAGCAGTTTATCGACAGGGGCCTACGAGCAGTACTTC.

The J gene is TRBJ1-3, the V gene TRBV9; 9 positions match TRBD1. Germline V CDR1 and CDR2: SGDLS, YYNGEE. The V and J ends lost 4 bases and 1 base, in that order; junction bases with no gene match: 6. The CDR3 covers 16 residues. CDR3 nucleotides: TGTGCCAGCAGCATCTTGACAGGGGGATCTGGAAACACCATATATTTT. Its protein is CASSILTGGSGNTIYF.

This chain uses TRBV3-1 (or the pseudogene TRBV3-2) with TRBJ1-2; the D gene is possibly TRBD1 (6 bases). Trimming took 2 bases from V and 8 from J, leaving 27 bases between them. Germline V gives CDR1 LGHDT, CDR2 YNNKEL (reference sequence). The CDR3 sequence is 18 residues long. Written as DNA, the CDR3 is TGTGCCAGCAGCCAACTACCCGCGGCAAACAGGGCTCTGGGAGGCTACACCTTC. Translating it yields CASSQLPAANRALGGYTF.

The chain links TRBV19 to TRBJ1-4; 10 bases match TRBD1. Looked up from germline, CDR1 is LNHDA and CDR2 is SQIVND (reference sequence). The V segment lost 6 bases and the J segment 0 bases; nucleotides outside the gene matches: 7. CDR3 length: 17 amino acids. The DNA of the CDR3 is TGTGCCAGTAGCGGGACAGGGGACGTTTCAACTAATGAAAAACTGTTTTTT. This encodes CASSGTGDVSTNEKLFF.

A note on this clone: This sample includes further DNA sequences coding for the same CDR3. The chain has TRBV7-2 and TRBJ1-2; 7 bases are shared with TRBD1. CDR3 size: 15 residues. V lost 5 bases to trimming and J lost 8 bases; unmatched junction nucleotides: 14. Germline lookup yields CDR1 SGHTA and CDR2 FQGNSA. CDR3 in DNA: TGTGCCAGCAGCCCTGCAGGGGGAGGGAGGGGGGGCTACACCTTC. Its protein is CASSPAGGGRGGYTF.

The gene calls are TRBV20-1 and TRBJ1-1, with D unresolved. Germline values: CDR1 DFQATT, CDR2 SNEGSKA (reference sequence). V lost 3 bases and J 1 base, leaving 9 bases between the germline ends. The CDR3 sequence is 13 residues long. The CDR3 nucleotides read TGCAGTGCTAGTTTTACAGCGAACACTGAAGCTTTCTTT. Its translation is CSASFTANTEAFF.

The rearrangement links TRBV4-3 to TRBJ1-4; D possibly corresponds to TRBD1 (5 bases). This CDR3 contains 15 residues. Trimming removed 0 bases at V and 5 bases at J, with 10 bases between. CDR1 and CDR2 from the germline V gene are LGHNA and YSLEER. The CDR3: CASSQDGRENEKLFF. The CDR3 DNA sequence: TGCGCCAGCAGCCAAGATGGCAGGGAGAATGAAAAACTGTTTTTT.

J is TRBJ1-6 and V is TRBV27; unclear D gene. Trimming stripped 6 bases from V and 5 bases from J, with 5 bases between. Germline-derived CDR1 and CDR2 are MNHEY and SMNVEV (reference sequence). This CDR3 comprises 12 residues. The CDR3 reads CASRQNNSPLHF. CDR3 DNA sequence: TGTGCCAGCAGGCAGAATAATTCACCCCTCCACTTT.

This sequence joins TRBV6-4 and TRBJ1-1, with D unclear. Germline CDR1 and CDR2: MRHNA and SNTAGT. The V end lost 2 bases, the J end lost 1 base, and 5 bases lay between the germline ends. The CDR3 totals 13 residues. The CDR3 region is CASSDSENTEAFF. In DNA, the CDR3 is TGTGCCAGCAGTGACAGCGAGAACACTGAAGCTTTCTTT.

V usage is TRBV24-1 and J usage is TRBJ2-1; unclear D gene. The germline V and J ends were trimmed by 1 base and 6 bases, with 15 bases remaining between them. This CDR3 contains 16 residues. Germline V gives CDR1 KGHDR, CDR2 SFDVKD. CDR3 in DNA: TGTGCCACCAGTGATTTTAAGGGCTCTACCATCAATGAGCAGTTCTTC. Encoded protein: CATSDFKGSTINEQFF.

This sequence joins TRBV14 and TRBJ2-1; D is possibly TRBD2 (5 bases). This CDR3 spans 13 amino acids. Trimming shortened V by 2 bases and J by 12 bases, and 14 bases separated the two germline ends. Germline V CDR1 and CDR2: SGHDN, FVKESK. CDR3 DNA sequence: TGTGCCAGCAGCCAACAGAGGGCCCAAGGGCAGTTCTTC. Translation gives CASSQQRAQGQFF.

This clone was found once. The CDR3: CASSDRGETDTQYF. Here the CDR3 DNA reads TGTGCCAGCTCAGACAGGGGAGAAACAGATACGCAGTATTTT. The chain is built from TRBV19 and TRBJ2-3, with 8 bases fitting TRBD1. This CDR3 is built from 14 residues. Germline V gives CDR1 LNHDA, CDR2 SQIVND (reference sequence). J lost 3 bases, V lost 9 bases, and 8 bases had no gene match.

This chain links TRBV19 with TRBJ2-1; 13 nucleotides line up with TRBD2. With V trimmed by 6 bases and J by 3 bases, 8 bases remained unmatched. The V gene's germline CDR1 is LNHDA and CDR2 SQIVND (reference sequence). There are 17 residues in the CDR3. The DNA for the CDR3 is TGTGCCAGTAGCGGACTAGCGGGAGCCAGATACTACAATGAGCAGTTCTTC. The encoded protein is CASSGLAGARYYNEQFF. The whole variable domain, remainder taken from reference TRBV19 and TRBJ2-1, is DGGITQSPKYLFRKEGQNVTLSCEQNLNHDAMYWYRQDPGQGLRLIYYSQIVNDFQKGDIAEGYSVSREKKESFPLTVTSAQKNPTAFYLCASSGLAGARYYNEQFFGPGTRLTVL.

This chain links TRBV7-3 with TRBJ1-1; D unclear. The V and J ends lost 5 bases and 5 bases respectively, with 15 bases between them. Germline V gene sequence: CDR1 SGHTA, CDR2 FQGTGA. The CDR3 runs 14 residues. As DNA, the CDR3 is TGTGCCAGCAGCCTTGGGATTCTGGGTACTGAAGCTTTCTTT. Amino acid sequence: CASSLGILGTEAFF.

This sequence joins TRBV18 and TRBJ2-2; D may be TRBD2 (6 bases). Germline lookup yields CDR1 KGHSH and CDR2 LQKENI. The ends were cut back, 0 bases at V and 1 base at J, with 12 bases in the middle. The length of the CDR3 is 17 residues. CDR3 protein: CASSPPGLAQNTGELFF. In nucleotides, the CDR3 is TGTGCCAGCTCACCACCGGGGCTAGCGCAGAACACCGGGGAGCTGTTTTTT.

As DNA, the CDR3 is TGTGCCAGCTCACCTGCTCAGTTGATGAACACTGAAGCTTTCTTT. It is translated as CASSPAQLMNTEAFF. This chain joins TRBV18 and TRBJ1-1; D not certain. Germline-derived CDR1 and CDR2 are KGHSH and LQKENI. V gave up 3 bases and J gave up 0 bases, with 11 bases separating them. The CDR3 runs to 15 residues. Variable domain in full (rest from reference TRBV18 and TRBJ1-1): NAGVMQNPRHLVRRRGQEARLRCSPMKGHSHVYWYRQLPEEGLKFMVYLQKENIIDESGMPKERFSAEFPKEGPSILRIQQVVRGDSAAYFCASSPAQLMNTEAFFGQGTRLTVV.

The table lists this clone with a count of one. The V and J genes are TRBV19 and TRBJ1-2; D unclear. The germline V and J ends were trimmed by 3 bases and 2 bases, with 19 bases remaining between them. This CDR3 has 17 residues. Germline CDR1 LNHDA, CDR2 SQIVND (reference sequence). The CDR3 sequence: CASSMGNTLHGNYGYTF. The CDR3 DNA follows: TGTGCCAGTAGTATGGGTAACACCCTCCACGGGAACTATGGCTACACCTTC.

The CDR3 DNA reads as TGTGCCAGCAGCTTGTCTGAAACATCCTACGAGCAGTACTTC. The encoded protein is CASSLSETSYEQYF. The rearrangement uses TRBV11-1 and TRBJ2-7; D unclear. Trimming pared 3 bases from V and 1 base from J, leaving 10 bases between. The V gene's germline CDR1 is SGHAT and CDR2 FQDESV (reference sequence). There are 14 residues in the CDR3.

Written as DNA, the CDR3 is TGTGCCAGCAGTGAAACGGGGTTGGGTAATGAAAAACTGTTTTTT. Translation: CASSETGLGNEKLFF. The chain is built from TRBV2 and TRBJ1-4; D gene uncertain. Germline CDR1 and CDR2: SNHLY and FYNNEI. The CDR3 spans 15 residues. V was clipped by 2 bases and J by 4 bases, with 11 bases between them. Complete variable domain (other parts from reference TRBV2 and TRBJ1-4): EPEVTQTPSHQVTQMGQEVILRCVPISNHLYFYWYRQILGQKVEFLVSFYNNEISEKSEIFDDQFSVERPDGSNFTLKIRSTKLEDSAMYFCASSETGLGNEKLFFGSGTQLSVL.

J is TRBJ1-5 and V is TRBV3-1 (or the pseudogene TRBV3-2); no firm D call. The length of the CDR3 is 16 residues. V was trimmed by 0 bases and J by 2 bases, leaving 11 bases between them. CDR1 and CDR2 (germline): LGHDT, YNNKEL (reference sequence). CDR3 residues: CASSQDDKEGNQPQHF. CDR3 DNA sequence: TGTGCCAGCAGCCAAGATGACAAGGAGGGCAATCAGCCCCAGCATTTT.

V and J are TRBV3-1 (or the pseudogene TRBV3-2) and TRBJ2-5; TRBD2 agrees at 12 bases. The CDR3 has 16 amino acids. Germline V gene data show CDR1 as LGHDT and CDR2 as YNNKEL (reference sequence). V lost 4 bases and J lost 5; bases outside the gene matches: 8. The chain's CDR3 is CASSRRTSGAGETQYF. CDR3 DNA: TGTGCCAGCAGCCGAAGGACTAGCGGGGCCGGGGAGACCCAGTACTTC.

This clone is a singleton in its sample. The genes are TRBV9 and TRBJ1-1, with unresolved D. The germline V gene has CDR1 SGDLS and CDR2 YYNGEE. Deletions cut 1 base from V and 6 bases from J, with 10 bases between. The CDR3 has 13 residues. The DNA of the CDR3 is TGTGCCAGCAGCGTAATACCCCTTTCTGAAGCTTTCTTT. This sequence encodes CASSVIPLSEAFF.

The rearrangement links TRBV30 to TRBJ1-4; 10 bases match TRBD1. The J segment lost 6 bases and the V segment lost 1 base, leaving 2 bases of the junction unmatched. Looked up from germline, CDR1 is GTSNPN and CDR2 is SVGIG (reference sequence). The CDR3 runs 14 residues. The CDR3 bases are TGTGCCTGGAGTGCGGGACAGGGGTATGAAAAACTGTTTTTT. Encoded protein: CAWSAGQGYEKLFF. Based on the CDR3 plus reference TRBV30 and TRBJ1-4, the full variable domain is SQTIHQWPATLVQPVGSPLSLECTVEGTSNPNLYWYRQAAGRGLQLLFYSVGIGQISSEVPQNLSASRPQDRQFILSSKKLLLSDSGFYLCAWSAGQGYEKLFFGSGTQLSVL.

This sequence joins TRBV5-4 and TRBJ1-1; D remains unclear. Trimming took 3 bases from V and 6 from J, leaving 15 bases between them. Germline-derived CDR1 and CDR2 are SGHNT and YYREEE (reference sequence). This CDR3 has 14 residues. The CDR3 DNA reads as TGTGCCAGCAGCTCCCCTGGCGTTGGGGCTGAAGCTTTCTTT. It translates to CASSSPGVGAEAFF. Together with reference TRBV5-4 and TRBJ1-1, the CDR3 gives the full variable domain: ETGVTQSPTHLIKTRGQQVTLRCSSQSGHNTVSWYQQALGQGPQFIFQYYREEENGRGNFPPRFSGLQFPNYSSELNVNALELDDSALYLCASSSPGVGAEAFFGQGTRLTVV.

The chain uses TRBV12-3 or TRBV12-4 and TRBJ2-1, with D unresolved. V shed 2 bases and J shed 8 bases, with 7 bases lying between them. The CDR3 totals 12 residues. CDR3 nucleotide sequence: TGTGCCAGCAGTTTATTGTCTTATGAGCAGTTCTTC. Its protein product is CASSLLSYEQFF.

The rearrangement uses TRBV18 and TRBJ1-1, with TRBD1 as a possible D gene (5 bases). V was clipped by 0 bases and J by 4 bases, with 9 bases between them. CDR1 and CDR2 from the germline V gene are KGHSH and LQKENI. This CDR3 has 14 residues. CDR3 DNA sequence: TGTGCCAGCTCACCACCATACGGGGGCACTGAAGCTTTCTTT. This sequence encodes CASSPPYGGTEAFF.

This CDR3 is CASSAQGSTEAFF. CDR3 coding DNA: TGTGCCAGCAGCGCCCAGGGGTCCACTGAAGCTTTCTTT. V and J are TRBV7-9 and TRBJ1-1; D is perhaps TRBD1 (6 bases). Trimming removed 5 bases at V and 4 bases at J, with 11 bases between. Germline V gives CDR1 SEHNR, CDR2 FQNEAQ (reference sequence). The CDR3 sequence is 13 residues long.

CDR3 sequence reads: CASSQFANTEAFF. CDR3 sequence (DNA): TGCGCCAGCAGCCAATTCGCCAACACTGAAGCTTTCTTT. This chain connects TRBV4-3 to TRBJ1-1; D remains ambiguous. This CDR3 spans 13 amino acids. Germline V CDR1 and CDR2: LGHNA, YSLEER. V was pared by 2 bases and J by 2 bases, with 6 bases between.

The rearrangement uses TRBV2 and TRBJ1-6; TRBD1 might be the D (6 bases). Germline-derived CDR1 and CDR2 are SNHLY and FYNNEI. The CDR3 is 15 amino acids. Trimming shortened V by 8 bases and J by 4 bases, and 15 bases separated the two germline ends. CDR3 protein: CASSVRDTYNSPLHF. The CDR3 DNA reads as TGTGCCAGCTCAGTTCGGGACACTTATAATTCACCCCTCCACTTT.